This TCR beta chain was sequenced for a study of glioma-infiltrating T cells. The wider study: Glioma patients had dexamethasone for six or fewer days before surgery. Findings of the study overall: A blood CDR3 motif signature was depleted in highly divergent patients. Gliomas, especially low-grade, showed above-expected tissue-blood divergence; non-neoplastic patients showed below.

TCR alpha and beta CDR3 regions were amplified from RNA using iRepertoire nested multiplex PCR. In TCRdb, the multiplex PCR reads were re-called with MiXCR into one record per CDR3 protein. Here the sample spans more than 350,000 distinct CDR3 sequences, around 45% being singletons. At least ten counts were recorded for this clonotype. Antigen unknown. Per the germline V gene, CDR1 is DFQATT and CDR2 is SNEGSKA (reference sequence). CDR3 size: 14 residues. Trimming cost V 6 bases and J 7 bases; bases outside gene matches: 10. The sample comprised glioma tissue, nonneoplastic brain tissue, or PBMCs (not recorded which). This rearrangement joins TRBV20-1 to TRBJ2-1, with 9 bases that match TRBD2. The source is a human donor with low-grade glioma or glioblastoma, undergoing nonglioma brain surgery, or in good health (not recorded which). This CDR3 reads CSAIVTSGGNEQFF. CDR3 coding DNA: TGCAGTGCGATCGTGACTAGCGGAGGGAATGAGCAGTTCTTC.